The 18 T cell receptor beta chains listed next were all sequenced from one sample in a study of blood T cell repertoires in COVID-19. Assay used: immunoSEQ multiplex PCR; TCRdb lists only in-frame clones, some missing. Counted here are around 27,000 clones, around 89% occurring once; the ten biggest clones make up around 10%. The sequencing input was peripheral blood. The receptors stem from a man between 60 and 75 years old with acute or convalescent COVID-19.

The rearrangement joins TRBV10-2 to TRBJ1-1; 7 nucleotides align to TRBD1. This CDR3 spans 14 amino acids. The germline gives CDR1 WSHSY, CDR2 SAAADI. V trimming: 5 bases; J trimming: 5 bases; junction bases outside the gene matches: 8. The chain's CDR3 is CASSPDRVATEAFF. The CDR3, as DNA: TGCGCCAGCAGTCCTGACAGGGTAGCAACTGAAGCTTTCTTT.

This clone was detected once. This rearrangement joins TRBV5-5 to TRBJ2-1, with 11 bases identical to TRBD2. This CDR3 is 16 amino acids long. Trimming at V came to 0 bases and at J to 4 bases, leaving 3 bases not matched to a gene. The germline V gene has CDR1 SGHKS and CDR2 YYEKEE (reference sequence). The CDR3 loop reads CASSLGLAGGYNEQFF. The CDR3 nucleotides read TGTGCCAGCAGCTTGGGGCTAGCGGGAGGTTACAATGAGCAGTTCTTC.

The rearrangement uses TRBV20-1 and TRBJ2-1; tentative D call: TRBD2 (6 bases). Germline V lookup: CDR1 DFQATT, CDR2 SNEGSKA (reference sequence). The CDR3 loop spans 16 amino acids. With 3 bases removed from V and 1 base from J, the gap between germline ends came to 16 bases. The CDR3 is CSASDPSVRSYNEQFF. CDR3 in DNA: TGCAGTGCTAGTGATCCTAGCGTTAGATCCTACAATGAGCAGTTCTTC.

This clone has only one observation. This chain links TRBV4-1 with TRBJ2-2; 9 bases are shared with TRBD1. The germline CDR1 and CDR2 sequences are MGHRA and YSYEKL. The J segment lost 7 bases and the V segment lost 2 bases, leaving 14 bases of the junction unmatched. This CDR3 contains 18 residues. The DNA of the CDR3 is TGCGCCAGCAGCCAACCCAAGGGGGGACAGGGTCGAAGCGGGGAGCTGTTTTTT. Residues: CASSQPKGGQGRSGELFF.

The chain links TRBV7-2 to TRBJ2-1; D gene ambiguous. The CDR3 has 15 residues. Looked up from germline, CDR1 is SGHTA and CDR2 is FQGNSA. Trimming shortened V by 5 bases and J by 0 bases, and 11 bases separated the two germline ends. Here the CDR3 reads CASSPVVLSYNEQFF. CDR3 coding DNA: TGTGCCAGCAGCCCCGTAGTCCTCTCCTACAATGAGCAGTTCTTC.

The genes are TRBV28 and TRBJ1-1, with 8 positions matching TRBD1. Germline trimming cut 7 bases from V and 13 bases from J; bases unmatched to any gene: 8. The CDR3 covers 11 residues. The germline gives CDR1 MDHEN, CDR2 SYDVKM. The CDR3 here is CASTKDRVDFF. CDR3 nucleotide sequence: TGTGCCAGCACTAAGGACAGGGTGGATTTCTTT.

J is TRBJ2-1 and V is TRBV5-6; weak D call: TRBD1 (6 bases). Trimming removed 1 base from V and 1 base from J, with 15 bases in between. CDR3 size: 17 residues. From germline, CDR1 is SGHDT and CDR2 YYEEEE. This CDR3 reads CASSLLRAGDSYNEQFF. Here the CDR3 DNA reads TGTGCCAGCAGCTTGTTAAGAGCAGGGGATTCCTACAATGAGCAGTTCTTC. The variable domain in full, with the rest retrieved from reference TRBV5-6 and TRBJ2-1, is DAGVTQSPTHLIKTRGQQVTLRCSPKSGHDTVSWYQQALGQGPQFIFQYYEEEERQRGNFPDRFSGHQFPNYSSELNVNALLLGDSALYLCASSLLRAGDSYNEQFFGPGTRLTVL.

The chain has TRBV5-1 and TRBJ1-4; possible D gene TRBD1, 6 bases. This CDR3 is 15 amino acids long. Germline CDR1 SGHRS, CDR2 YFSETQ. The germline V and J ends were trimmed by 2 bases and 1 base, with 9 bases remaining between them. The CDR3 nucleotides read TGCGCCAGCAGCTTTCAGGGGCTAACTAATGAAAAACTGTTTTTT. This sequence encodes CASSFQGLTNEKLFF.

The chain uses TRBV7-2 and TRBJ1-2; 9 bases are a match to TRBD1. This CDR3 is built from 15 residues. The junction had 8 bases not matched to a gene; V was cut back by 2 bases and J by 7 bases. CDR1 SGHTA and CDR2 FQGNSA come from the germline V gene. CDR3 sequence: CASSLNTGGLGGYTF. DNA for the CDR3: TGTGCCAGCAGCTTAAATACAGGGGGCCTCGGTGGCTACACCTTC.

This clone was observed once. The chain is built from TRBV5-1 and TRBJ1-2; maybe TRBD1 (5 bases). Deletions cut 4 bases from V and 8 bases from J, with 18 bases between. The CDR3 is made up of 14 amino acids. Germline-derived CDR1 and CDR2 are SGHRS and YFSETQ. This CDR3 reads CASSPWGTAEGYTF. Here the CDR3 DNA reads TGCGCCAGCAGCCCCTGGGGGACTGCGGAGGGCTACACCTTC.

V usage is TRBV6-5 and J usage is TRBJ1-2, with TRBD1 matching over 8 bases. The CDR3 runs to 12 residues. The germline gives CDR1 MNHEY, CDR2 SVGAGI. V shed 6 bases, J shed 7 bases, and the junction held 4 bases outside the gene matches. The CDR3 sequence: CASSGQGSGYTF. The CDR3 nucleotides are TGTGCCAGCAGCGGACAGGGCAGTGGCTACACCTTC.

The chain joins TRBV5-4 to TRBJ1-2, with TRBD1 matching over 8 bases. Trimming at V came to 4 bases and at J to 4 bases, leaving 3 bases not matched to a gene. The CDR3 spans 13 residues. Germline V gene lookup returns CDR1 SGHNT and CDR2 YYREEE (reference sequence). The CDR3 DNA is TGTGCCAGCAGCCCGGACAGGGTCTATGGCTACACCTTC. Residues: CASSPDRVYGYTF.

The chain recombines TRBV3-1 (or the pseudogene TRBV3-2) with TRBJ2-5; 13 nucleotides agree with TRBD2. Germline V CDR1 and CDR2: LGHDT, YNNKEL (reference sequence). CDR3 length equals 15 residues. Trimming cost V 4 bases and J 4 bases; bases outside gene matches: 3. Here the CDR3 reads CASSLRTSGGETQYF. The CDR3 DNA reads TGTGCCAGCAGCCTCCGGACTAGCGGGGGAGAGACCCAGTACTTC.

This chain uses TRBV2 with TRBJ2-3; the D gene is possibly TRBD2 (5 bases). The CDR3 has 15 amino acids. Trimming shortened V by 5 bases and J by 2 bases, and 14 bases separated the two germline ends. The V gene's germline CDR1 is SNHLY and CDR2 FYNNEI. The CDR3 here is CASSSDWPPTDTQYF. The CDR3 DNA reads TGTGCCAGCAGTTCGGACTGGCCCCCCACAGATACGCAGTATTTT.

This chain uses TRBV10-2 with TRBJ2-2; D is unresolved. This CDR3 has 15 amino acids. V was shortened by 2 bases and J by 7 bases, with 14 bases between the two germline ends. CDR1 is WSHSY, CDR2 SAAADI, per germline. The CDR3 sequence is CASSENAGRIGELFF. The CDR3 coding sequence is TGCGCCAGCAGTGAGAATGCAGGTCGGATCGGGGAGCTGTTTTTT.

The genes are TRBV6-5 and TRBJ2-2; 7 bases align to TRBD2. J lost 7 bases, V lost 9 bases, and 2 bases had no gene match. The V gene's germline CDR1 is MNHEY and CDR2 SVGAGI. The CDR3 extends over 11 amino acids. For the CDR3, the DNA is TGTGCCAGGGGGGAGGGCGGGGAGCTGTTTTTT. Translating gives CARGEGGELFF.

The rearrangement joins TRBV19 to TRBJ1-5; no firm D call. This CDR3 has 17 amino acids. CDR1 and CDR2 from the germline V gene are LNHDA and SQIVND (reference sequence). V lost 3 bases to trimming and J lost 4 bases, with 19 bases between them. CDR3 protein: CASSIRPGTAINQPQHF. CDR3 bases: TGTGCCAGTAGTATTCGGCCTGGAACAGCTATTAATCAGCCCCAGCATTTT.

This chain uses TRBV9 with TRBJ2-3, with TRBD2 matching 8 bases. Germline V gene data show CDR1 as SGDLS and CDR2 as YYNGEE. The CDR3 consists of 15 residues. Unmatched junction bases numbered 9, after V lost 6 bases and J lost 3 bases. This chain's CDR3 is CASTPGGAFTDTQYF. The CDR3 DNA is TGTGCCAGCACCCCGGGAGGGGCCTTTACAGATACGCAGTATTTT. The whole variable domain, remainder taken from reference TRBV9 and TRBJ2-3, is DSGVTQTPKHLITATGQRVTLRCSPRSGDLSVYWYQQSLDQGLQFLIQYYNGEERAKGNILERFSAQQFPDLHSELNLSSLELGDSALYFCASTPGGAFTDTQYFGPGTRLTVL.